The 16 T cell receptor beta chains below were found in one sample sequenced in a study of CXCR3-negative and CXCR3-positive naive CD8 T cells. Study-level points and caveats: TRB CDR3s were more hydrophobic in CXCR3-positive than in CXCR3-negative naive cells.

Their cognate antigens are unknown. The study made its TRB cDNA libraries by 5' RACE, adding UMI labels. After re-calling the 5' RACE reads, TCRdb lists one entry per CDR3 protein, DNA absent. Here the sample table reports 140,000 to 150,000 distinct CDR3 sequences. Sequenced material: naive CXCR3+ CD8+ T cells from blood. As to subset: CD45RO-CCR7+CD27+CD95- naive CD8+ T cells expressing CXCR3 (TNR3+). The source is a human donor in good health. Some clones in this sample may be carry-over from other donors' samples.

The CDR3 loop is CSARPPGTVNNYGYTF. The chain recombines TRBV20-1 with TRBJ1-2; the TCRdb call, TRBD1, lacks DNA for checking. The germline V gene encodes CDR1 DFQATT and CDR2 SNEGSKA (reference sequence). This CDR3 is 16 amino acids long.

The chain joins TRBV7-3 to TRBJ2-1; TCRdb gives TRBD1 as the D gene, but with no DNA this cannot be confirmed. The CDR3 is 16 residues long. In germline, CDR1 is SGHTA, CDR2 FQGTGA. This CDR3 is CASSLDIPSSYNEQFF.

The chain has TRBV27 and TRBJ2-7; TCRdb's D call of TRBD1 is untestable without DNA. This CDR3 is built from 14 residues. Germline CDR1 reads MNHEY; CDR2 reads SMNVEV (reference sequence). This chain's CDR3 is CASSPPAPAIEQYF.

The chain employs TRBV28 and TRBJ1-4. The germline gives CDR1 MDHEN, CDR2 SYDVKM. CDR3 size: 13 residues. The CDR3 sequence: CASSLERNEKLFF.

The chain carries TRBV7-9 and TRBJ1-3; the TCRdb call, TRBD1, lacks DNA for checking. The CDR3 spans 14 residues. Germline-derived CDR1 and CDR2 are SEHNR and FQNEAQ (reference sequence). The CDR3 sequence: CASSLPYGRNTIYF.

The V gene is TRBV5-4, the J gene TRBJ2-4; no DNA is available, so the TRBD1 call from TCRdb remains unchecked. This CDR3 region has 14 residues. Germline-derived CDR1 and CDR2 are SGHNT and YYREEE (reference sequence). This CDR3 is CASSARGRENIQYF.

The CDR3 spells CASSLAEWSYEQYF. The chain has TRBV28 and TRBJ2-7. The CDR3 extends over 14 amino acids. CDR1 is MDHEN and CDR2 is SYDVKM in the germline V gene.

The chain's CDR3 is CSVEGQGLNTEAFF. This sequence joins TRBV29-1 and TRBJ1-1; no DNA is available, so the TRBD1 call from TCRdb remains unchecked. This CDR3 comprises 14 residues. Germline CDR1 and CDR2: SQVTM and ANQGSEA.

This chain links TRBV29-1 with TRBJ2-1; the TCRdb D gene call, TRBD2, has no DNA to confirm it. Germline V CDR1 and CDR2: SQVTM, ANQGSEA. The CDR3 is made up of 17 amino acids. CDR3 residues: CSVGPGLAGAAYNEQFF.

The chain combines TRBV15 with TRBJ1-2; as DNA is missing, the TRBD1 call by TCRdb cannot be tested. Germline V gene sequence: CDR1 LNHNV, CDR2 YYDKDF (reference sequence). CDR3 length: 18 amino acids. This CDR3 is CATSRENPGQGVWYGYTF.

V is TRBV12-3 or TRBV12-4 and J is TRBJ2-5; TCRdb gives TRBD1 as the D gene, but with no DNA this cannot be confirmed. There are 13 residues in the CDR3. The CDR3: CASSRGSGETQYF.

The chain couples TRBV20-1 to TRBJ2-2. This CDR3 is built from 13 residues. The germline V gene encodes CDR1 DFQATT and CDR2 SNEGSKA (reference sequence). CDR3 residues: CSARALNTGELFF.

The chain uses TRBV6-5 and TRBJ2-7; the TRBD1 assignment by TCRdb is unverifiable without DNA. The CDR3 is 15 residues long. Germline CDR1 and CDR2: MNHEY and SVGAGI. CDR3 in amino acids: CASSYAQGQVYEQYF.

The chain recombines TRBV12-3 or TRBV12-4 with TRBJ2-1; TCRdb outputs TRBD2, but without DNA this stays unchecked. This CDR3 spans 13 amino acids. The CDR3 reads CASTELAANEQFF.

This chain links TRBV7-2 with TRBJ1-5; TCRdb's D call, TRBD1, is unchecked because there is no DNA. This CDR3 comprises 16 residues. CDR1 SGHTA and CDR2 FQGNSA come from the germline V gene. CDR3 loop: CASSLGDRETYQPQHF. The entire variable domain, with the rest obtained from reference TRBV7-2 and TRBJ1-5, is as follows: GAGVSQSPSNKVTEKGKDVELRCDPISGHTALYWYRQSLGQGLEFLIYFQGNSAPDKSGLPSDRFSAERTGGSVSTLTIQRTQQEDSAVYLCASSLGDRETYQPQHFGDGTRLSIL.

This rearrangement joins TRBV27 to TRBJ2-7; TCRdb returns TRBD1, unconfirmable since there is no DNA. The CDR3 extends over 14 amino acids. The germline CDR1 and CDR2 sequences are MNHEY and SMNVEV (reference sequence). This chain's CDR3 is CARSPLGGAYEQYF.